This TCR beta chain was sequenced in a study of T cells after yellow fever vaccination. Findings and limits, study-wide: Of the clonotypes, a small share occurred in both CD4 and CD8 compartments. Post-booster samples contained most primary-vaccination clones (approximately 96% CD4, around 90% CD8).

5'RACE template switching added a universal primer site and UMIs to TCR cDNA. TCRdb reprocessed the 5' RACE reads with MiXCR, giving one entry per CDR3 protein. The sample lists approximately 150,000 distinct CDR3 sequences, less than 9.5% seen once, with roughly 0.73% in the top ten. This clonotype was seen at least ten times. Its antigen is currently unknown. The sample consisted of CD4+ T cells sorted from PBMCs, taken 5 days after the yellow fever booster vaccination. This receptor was identified in a man aged 30-40 years who received the YFV17D yellow fever vaccine.

CDR3 protein: CASSQHGTRTNQFF. The CDR3 nucleotides read TGCGCCAGCAGCCAACATGGGACTCGGACAAATCAGTTTTTT. This chain links TRBV4-3 with TRBJ2-2; D is possibly TRBD2 (6 bases). Trimming took 2 bases from V and 16 from J, leaving 20 bases between them. The CDR3 is made up of 14 amino acids. The germline CDR1 and CDR2 sequences are LGHNA and YSLEER.